The following is a T cell receptor (beta chain) sequence with its context. Its matching antigen is unknown. The sequenced fragment ends 3 residues before the CDR3 boundary, so the rest is inferred from the germline J gene. Other DNA sequences in the sample encode the same CDR3. The CDR3 loop spans 14 amino acids. CDR1 and CDR2 (germline): MNHEY, SVGEGT. Trimming cost V 2 bases and J 5 bases, with 13 bases left between them. Method: immunoSEQ multiplex PCR; TCRdb's copy keeps in-frame clones and lacks some. The table counts some 30,000 clones; roughly 1.6% lies in the top ten. This specimen comes from a study of T cells in women clearing cervical HPV infection. Study context: For cases, blood was sampled a median about 160 days after lesion detection, interquartile range roughly 80 to 200 days. Whole-study findings and limits: TRBV6-7 abundance was lower in cases than controls (around 0.1% versus 0.15%). It is unknown whether associations predate infection; no effector/memory or HPV-specific sorting. T-cell numbers per sample were unknown and may explain richness differences.

The chain employs TRBV6-2 or TRBV6-3 and TRBJ2-7; possibly TRBD1 or TRBD2 for D (5 bases each). The receptor was isolated from a woman between 18 and 69 years old with a cervical HPV16 infection that either progressed to CIN3+ or cleared (not recorded which). Sample: blood buffy coat. This CDR3 is CASSYLQGADEQYF. Partial CDR3 DNA: TGTGCCAGCAGTTACCTCCAGGGAGCTGACGAG.